Presented here are 4 T cell receptor beta chains from one specimen sequenced in a study of post-analysis software for immune sequencing data. General study points: Patients carried roughly 5 TRBV segments more frequently than controls did, and TRBV5-6, TRBV5-1 and TRBV20-1 were among them.

The TCR beta cDNA libraries carried unique molecular identifiers. MiXCR, run by TCRdb on the PCR reads, gives a single entry per CDR3 protein. The table includes about 430,000 distinct CDR3 sequences, 30% to 40% detected once. Their antigens remain unidentified. The sequenced sample consisted of blood. These receptor sequences come from a girl aged 2 to 10 with multiple sclerosis.

This chain links TRBV4-1 with TRBJ1-2; 7 bases match TRBD1. Per germline, CDR1 MGHRA and CDR2 YSYEKL. The V gene end was trimmed by 0 bases and the J gene end by 5 bases; junction bases not matched to a gene: 6. This CDR3 is built from 15 residues. The CDR3 coding sequence is TGCGCCAGCAGCCAAGACATTACAGGGGCTTATGGCTACACCTTC. Protein product: CASSQDITGAYGYTF.

This clonotype has only a few counts. V gene TRBV7-6 combines with J gene TRBJ1-2; D is possibly TRBD1 (5 bases). Germline V gene sequence: CDR1 SGHVS, CDR2 FNYEAQ. V dropped 5 bases and J dropped 6 bases, with 13 bases sitting between them. The CDR3 runs to 13 residues. The CDR3 sequence: CASSLGTSDGYTF. The CDR3 bases are TGTGCCAGCAGCCTCGGGACGTCTGATGGCTACACCTTC. Based on the CDR3 plus reference TRBV7-6 and TRBJ1-2, the full variable domain is GAGVSQSPRYKVTKRGQDVALRCDPISGHVSLYWYRQALGQGPEFLTYFNYEAQQDKSGLPNDRFSAERPEGSISTLTIQRTEQRDSAMYRCASSLGTSDGYTFGSGTRLTVV.

A word on this clonotype: At one boundary the junction diverges from the germline segment, which might be a read error. V usage is TRBV7-3 and J usage is TRBJ2-5, with D tentatively TRBD2 (6 bases). Germline lookup yields CDR1 SGHTA and CDR2 FQGTGA. The CDR3 runs to 11 residues. CDR3 sequence (DNA): TGTGCCAGCAGCTCGGGGGAGACCCGGTACTTC. This encodes CASSSGETRYF.

V and J are TRBV7-2 and TRBJ2-5; 15 bases map to TRBD2. The length of the CDR3 is 18 residues. V was pared by 6 bases and J by 2 bases, with 10 bases of the junction left unmatched. Germline V lookup: CDR1 SGHTA, CDR2 FQGNSA. The CDR3 loop reads CASRPAGLAGGRQETQYF. The DNA for the CDR3 is TGTGCCAGCAGGCCAGCGGGACTAGCGGGAGGACGACAAGAGACCCAGTACTTC.